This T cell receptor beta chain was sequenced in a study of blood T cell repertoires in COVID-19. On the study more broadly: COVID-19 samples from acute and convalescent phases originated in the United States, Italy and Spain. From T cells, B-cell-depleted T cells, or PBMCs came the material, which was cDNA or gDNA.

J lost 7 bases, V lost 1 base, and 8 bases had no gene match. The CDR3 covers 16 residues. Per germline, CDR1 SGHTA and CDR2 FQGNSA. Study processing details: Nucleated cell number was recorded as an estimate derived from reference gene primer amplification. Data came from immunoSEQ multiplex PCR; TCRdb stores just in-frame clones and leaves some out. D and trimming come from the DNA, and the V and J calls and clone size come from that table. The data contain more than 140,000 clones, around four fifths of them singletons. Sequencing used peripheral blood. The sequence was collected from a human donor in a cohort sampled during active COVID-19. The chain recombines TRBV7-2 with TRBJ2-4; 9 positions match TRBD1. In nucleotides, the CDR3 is TGTGCCAGCAGCTTAGAGGCCGGGACAGGGCTCAACATTCAGTACTTC. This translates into CASSLEAGTGLNIQYF.